This is a list of T cell receptor beta chains from one sample in a study of blood T cell repertoires in COVID-19. TCRdb's table, derived via immunoSEQ multiplex PCR, lists solely in-frame clones and lacks some. The sample holds 310,000 or so clones, roughly 87% seen once. Sequencing was performed on PBMCs or T cells enriched from blood (not recorded which). Every receptor here comes from a woman aged 18 to 35 who had recovered from COVID-19. The CDR3 runs from the conserved cysteine through the conserved F or W. The order of the fields is clone size, J gene, D gene, V gene, CDR3 DNA, CDR3 protein. D genes are given only for firm matches. Clone size is not always given. Where it is, it says once, few, many or a class for expanded clones.

NA,TRBJ1-4,NA,TRBV4-2,TGTGCCAGCAGCCTAAGACAAGGTGGGGAAAAACTGTTTTTT,CASSLRQGGEKLFF
NA,TRBJ1-6,NA,TRBV27,TGTGCCAGCAGTTTAAGGACAGCGAATAATTCACCCCTCCACTTT,CASSLRTANNSPLHF
NA,TRBJ1-2,NA,TRBV7-8,TGTGCCAGCAGCGCCCGGGATCGTCGTGGCTACACCTTC,CASSARDRRGYTF
NA,TRBJ1-1,NA,TRBV29-1,TGCAGCGTTGAAAGGACGGAGGGCACTGAAGCTTTCTTT,CSVERTEGTEAFF
few,TRBJ1-6,NA,TRBV20-1,TGCAGTGCTAGTAGGAACCAATTTCCGGGAGCTAAGAATTGGCCCTATAATTCACCCCTCCACTTT,CSASRNQFPGAKNWPYNSPLHF
NA,TRBJ2-1,NA,TRBV3-1/TRBV3-2,TGTGCCAGCAGCCAAGATACCGGGTACAATGAGCAGTTCTTC,CASSQDTGYNEQFF
NA,TRBJ2-1,TRBD2,TRBV30,TGTGCCTGGAGTGACTCCGGGGGGATACCCTACAATGAGCAGTTCTTC,CAWSDSGGIPYNEQFF
NA,TRBJ1-6,NA,TRBV12-3/TRBV12-4,TGTGCCAGCAGGGGCCCCGTGGATTCACCCCTCCACTTT,CASRGPVDSPLHF
NA,TRBJ2-7,NA,TRBV9,TGTGCCAGCAGCCCCGCCCGGTCTTTCTCCTACGAGCAGTACTTC,CASSPARSFSYEQYF
NA,TRBJ1-3,NA,TRBV23-1,TGCGCCAGCACCGCAGGGTTCTTCTCTGGAAACACCATATATTTT,CASTAGFFSGNTIYF